The clone carrying this T cell receptor beta chain was counted once. The antigen remains unidentified. The source of the sample is a study of Ad26.COV2.S vaccination and SARS-CoV-2 variants. General observations from the study: Recipients of vaccine and of placebo showed similar breadth of their non-spike TCR repertoires. The study found higher spike-specific TCR breadth in vaccine than placebo recipients.

This table comes from immunoSEQ multiplex PCR, and its TCRdb copy is limited to in-frame clones, with some not included. The table lists around 350,000 clones, about 91% of them singletons, with 3% to 5% in the top ten. V lost 2 bases, J lost 8 bases, and 18 bases lay in between. Germline V gene sequence: CDR1 SGHTA, CDR2 FQGNSA. The CDR3 sequence is 15 residues long. V and J are TRBV7-2 and TRBJ1-1; D is unclear. Sequencing was performed on peripheral blood, taken after recovery from COVID-19. The TCR originated in a human donor who had recovered from COVID-19. The CDR3 DNA reads TGTGCCAGCAGCTTATCTCGGGCGACTTGGGTAGAAGCTTTCTTT. It translates to CASSLSRATWVEAFF.